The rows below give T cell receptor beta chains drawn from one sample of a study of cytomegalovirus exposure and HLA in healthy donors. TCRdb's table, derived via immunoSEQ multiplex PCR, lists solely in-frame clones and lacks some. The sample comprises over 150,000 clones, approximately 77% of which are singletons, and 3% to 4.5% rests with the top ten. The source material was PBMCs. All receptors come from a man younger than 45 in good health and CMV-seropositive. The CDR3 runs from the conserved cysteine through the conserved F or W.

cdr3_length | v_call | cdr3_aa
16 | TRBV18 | CASSSSKGQGVYEQYF
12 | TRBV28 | CASSRQGHGYTF
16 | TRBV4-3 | CASSQDVSGRGNEQFF
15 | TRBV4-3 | CASSQEHRAYNEQFF
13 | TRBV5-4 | CASSLGDNYEQYF
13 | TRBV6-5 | CAIWDRADGELFF
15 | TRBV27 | CANSTAPDRLYEQYF
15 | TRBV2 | CASSEATGGWGELFF
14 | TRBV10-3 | CAIKGQGDTDTQYF
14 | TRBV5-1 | CASSFGGTNYGYTF
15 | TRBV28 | CASSSGTSGGETQYF
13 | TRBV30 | CAWRSLAGMFQYF
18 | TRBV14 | CASSLRPGLAISYNEQFF
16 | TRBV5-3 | CARSGTGTSPAGELFF
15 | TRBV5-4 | CASSSPVHKNQPQHF
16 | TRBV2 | CASSPREGQDLGEQYF
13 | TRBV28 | CASSTGNNEKLFF